This TCR beta chain is from a study of Ad26.COV2.S vaccination and SARS-CoV-2 variants. V dropped 3 bases and J dropped 7 bases, with 9 bases sitting between them. Germline loops: CDR1 MNHEY, CDR2 SMNVEV (reference sequence). The CDR3 loop spans 13 amino acids. This sample's treatment: some 20 received Ad26.COV2.S at low or high dose, single or two shots; 5 received placebo; per-sample allocation not given. Specimen acquisition occurred on day 63 following the initial vaccine or placebo injection. Sequenced by immunoSEQ multiplex PCR; TCRdb stores in-frame clones only, minus some. The sample has 300,000 to 350,000 clones; around 88% are singletons.

The TCR originated in a person between 18 and 65 years old who received the Ad26.COV2.S COVID-19 vaccine or a placebo. The V call is TRBV27, the J call TRBJ2-2; D unresolved. The sequencing here drew on peripheral blood, taken in a trial of Ad26.COV2.S vaccine versus placebo. CDR3 bases: TGTGCCAGCAGTTTGTCCGGAATCGGGGAGCTGTTTTTT. Amino acid sequence: CASSLSGIGELFF.